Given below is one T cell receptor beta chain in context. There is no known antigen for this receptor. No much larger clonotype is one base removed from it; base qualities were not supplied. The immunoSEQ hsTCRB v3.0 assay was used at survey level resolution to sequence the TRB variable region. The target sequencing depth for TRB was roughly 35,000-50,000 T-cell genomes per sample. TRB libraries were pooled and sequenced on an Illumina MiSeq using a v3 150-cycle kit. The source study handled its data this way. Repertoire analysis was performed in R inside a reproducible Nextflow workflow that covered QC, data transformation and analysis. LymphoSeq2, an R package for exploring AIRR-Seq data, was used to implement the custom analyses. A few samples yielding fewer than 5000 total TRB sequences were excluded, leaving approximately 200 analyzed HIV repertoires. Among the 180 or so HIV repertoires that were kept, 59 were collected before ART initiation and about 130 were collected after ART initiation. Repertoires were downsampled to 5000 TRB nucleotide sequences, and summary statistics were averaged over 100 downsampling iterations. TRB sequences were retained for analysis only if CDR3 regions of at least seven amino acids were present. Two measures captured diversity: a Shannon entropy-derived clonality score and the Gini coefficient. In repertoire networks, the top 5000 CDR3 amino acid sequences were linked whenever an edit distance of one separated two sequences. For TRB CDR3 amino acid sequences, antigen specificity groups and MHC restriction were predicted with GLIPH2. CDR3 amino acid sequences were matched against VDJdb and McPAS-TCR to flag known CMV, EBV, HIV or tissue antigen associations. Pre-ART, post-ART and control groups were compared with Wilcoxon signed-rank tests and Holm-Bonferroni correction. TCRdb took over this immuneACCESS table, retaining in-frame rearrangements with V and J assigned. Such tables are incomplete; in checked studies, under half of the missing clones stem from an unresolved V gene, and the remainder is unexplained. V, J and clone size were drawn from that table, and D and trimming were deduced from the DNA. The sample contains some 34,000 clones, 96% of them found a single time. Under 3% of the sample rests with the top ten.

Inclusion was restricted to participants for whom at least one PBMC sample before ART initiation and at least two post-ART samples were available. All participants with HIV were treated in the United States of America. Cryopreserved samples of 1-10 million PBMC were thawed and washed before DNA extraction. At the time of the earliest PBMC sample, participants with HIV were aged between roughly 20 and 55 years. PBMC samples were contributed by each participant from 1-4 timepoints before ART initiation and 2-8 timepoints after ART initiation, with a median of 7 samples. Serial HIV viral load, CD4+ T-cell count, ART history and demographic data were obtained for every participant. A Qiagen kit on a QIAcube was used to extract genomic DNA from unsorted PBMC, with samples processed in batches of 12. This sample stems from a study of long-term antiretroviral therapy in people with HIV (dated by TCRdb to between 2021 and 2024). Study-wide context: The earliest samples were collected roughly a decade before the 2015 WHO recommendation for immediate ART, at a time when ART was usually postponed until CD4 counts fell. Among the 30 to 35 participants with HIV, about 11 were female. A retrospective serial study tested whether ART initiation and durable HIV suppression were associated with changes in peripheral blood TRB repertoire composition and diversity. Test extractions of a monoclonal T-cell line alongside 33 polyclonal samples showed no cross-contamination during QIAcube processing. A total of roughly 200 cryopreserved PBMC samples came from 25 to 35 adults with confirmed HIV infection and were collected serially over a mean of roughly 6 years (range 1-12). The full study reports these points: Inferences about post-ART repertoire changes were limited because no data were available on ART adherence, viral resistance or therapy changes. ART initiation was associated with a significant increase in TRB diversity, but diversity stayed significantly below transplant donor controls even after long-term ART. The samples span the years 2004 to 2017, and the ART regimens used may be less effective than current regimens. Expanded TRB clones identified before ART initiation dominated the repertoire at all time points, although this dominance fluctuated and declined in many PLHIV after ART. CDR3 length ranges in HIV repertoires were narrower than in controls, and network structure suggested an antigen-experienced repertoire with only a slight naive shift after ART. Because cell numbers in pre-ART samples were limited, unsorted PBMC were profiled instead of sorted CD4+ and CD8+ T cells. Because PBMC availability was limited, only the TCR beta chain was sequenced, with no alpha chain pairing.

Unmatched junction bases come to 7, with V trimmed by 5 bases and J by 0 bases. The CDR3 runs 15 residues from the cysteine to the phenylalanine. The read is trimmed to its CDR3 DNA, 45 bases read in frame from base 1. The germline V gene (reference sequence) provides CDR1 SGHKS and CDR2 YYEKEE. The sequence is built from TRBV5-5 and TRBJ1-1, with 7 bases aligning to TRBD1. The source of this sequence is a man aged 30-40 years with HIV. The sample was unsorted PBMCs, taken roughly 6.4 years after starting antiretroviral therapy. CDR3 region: CASRGGFRMNTEAFF. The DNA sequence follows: TGTGCCAGCAGAGGGGGCTTCCGAATGAACACTGAAGCTTTCTTT.